This T cell receptor (beta chain) was retrieved from a study of identical twins. TCRdb redid the calling of the 5' RACE reads with MiXCR, one entry per CDR3 protein. The sample contains a few hundred thousand distinct CDR3 sequences, 7.5% to 10% of which appear only once. Germline V gene sequence: CDR1 SGHRS, CDR2 YFSETQ. Trimming pared 8 bases from V and 2 bases from J, leaving 11 bases between. The CDR3 contains 12 residues. The table lists this clonotype with a few counts. As yet, its antigen is unknown. Study results and limitations: Excess low generation probability was seen in twin-shared out-of-frame alpha sequences. It was cross-sectional statistical analysis, not following the same donors, that the conclusions relied on.

The same specimen was also included in a second study, on yellow fever vaccine responses in identical twins. That source notes: Reports say the vaccine T cell response in twins looked partly convergent and partly personalized.

The sequenced sample consisted of PBMCs. The sequence was obtained from a woman aged 18-35 years in good health. This rearrangement joins TRBV5-1 to TRBJ2-7, with D perhaps TRBD1 (6 bases). The CDR3 loop reads CASRQDTYEQYF. DNA for the CDR3: TGCGCCAGTCGACAGGATACCTACGAGCAGTACTTC.